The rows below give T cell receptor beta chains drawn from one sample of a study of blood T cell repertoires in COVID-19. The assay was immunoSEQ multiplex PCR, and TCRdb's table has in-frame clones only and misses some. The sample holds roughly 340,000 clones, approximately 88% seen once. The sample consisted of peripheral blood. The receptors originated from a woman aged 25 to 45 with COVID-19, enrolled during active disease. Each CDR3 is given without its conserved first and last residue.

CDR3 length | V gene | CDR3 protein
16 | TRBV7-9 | ASSLARAALILPGELF
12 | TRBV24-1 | ATSGPGEDTEAF
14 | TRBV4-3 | ASSQHRASGANVLT
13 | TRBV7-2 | ASSLAGQGSYEQY
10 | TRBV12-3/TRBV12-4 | ASSLWGDEQY
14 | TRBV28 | ASSSVGTYSGNTIY
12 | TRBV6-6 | ASSATTGDYGYT
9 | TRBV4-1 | ASSNRDEQF
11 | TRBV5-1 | ASSLGAPNEQF
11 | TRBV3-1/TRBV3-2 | ASSPGFGSGYT
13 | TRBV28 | ASTYSGTNVGELF
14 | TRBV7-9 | ASSFGAGRENYEQY
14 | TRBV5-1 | ASSLEGTGGSETQY
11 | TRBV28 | ASSLPGNTEAF
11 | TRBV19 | ASSRQEGRASF
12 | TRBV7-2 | ASSFGQAGETQY
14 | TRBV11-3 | ASSPRSSANTGELF
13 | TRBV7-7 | ASSTRQGPLNEQF
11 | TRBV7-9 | ASSLRTGYEQY
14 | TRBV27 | ASSSTTTISTDTQY
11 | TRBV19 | ASSRQSNTEAF
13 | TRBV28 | ASSTQGRANEKLF
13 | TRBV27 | ASNPTAATNEKLF
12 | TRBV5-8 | ASRKSWSSYEQY
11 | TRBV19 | ASSIRSGGEAF
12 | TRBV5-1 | ASSLTGSGNTIY
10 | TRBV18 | ASSPGLDEQY
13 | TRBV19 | ASSTGLTYQETQY
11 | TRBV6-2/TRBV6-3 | ASSYSHNYGYT
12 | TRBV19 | ASSRRQGMDGYT
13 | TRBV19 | ASSDRGATREPQH
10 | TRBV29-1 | SVKRDTGELF
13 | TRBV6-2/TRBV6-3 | ASSYQLETGRKLF
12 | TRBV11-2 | ASSRGTYQETQY
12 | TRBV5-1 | ASSLVGGVDTQY